This T cell receptor (beta chain) was obtained from a study of OX40 agonist ivuxolimab in advanced cancers. Notes on the research overall: Ivuxolimab, which targeted the costimulatory receptor OX40 (CD134), was an agonistic, fully human IgG2 monoclonal antibody. Intravenous ivuxolimab was administered to patients every 2 weeks at six dose levels: 0.01, 0.1, 0.3, 1.5, 3 and 10 mg/kg. Of the approximately 50 dose-escalation patients, hepatocellular carcinoma was present in around 20, melanoma in around 15, renal cell carcinoma in 9 and head and neck cancer in 9. In the dose-escalation cohort, around 80% of patients were male, and the mean age was roughly 60 years with a range of 23 to 79. Patients were allowed to have had prior anti-PD-1, anti-PD-L1 or anti-CTLA-4 therapy, and approximately 40% of the dose-escalation patients had been treated with checkpoint inhibitors. Partial responses occurred in three dose-escalation patients, of whom one had hepatocellular carcinoma and two had cutaneous melanoma. Peripheral TCRbeta sequencing aimed to test whether ivuxolimab altered TCR sequence diversity and caused clonal T-cell expansion. The monotherapy dose-escalation portion (N of about 57 patients) of the phase I ivuxolimab trial is reported in the paper. Points the paper makes about the study in general: The antigen specificity of the clonally expanded peripheral T cells was not determined. After ivuxolimab, more expanded clones were found on average in CD8+ T cells than in CD4+ T cells. At doses from 0.1 to 3.0 mg/kg, clonal expansion was seen in both CD4+ and CD8+ blood T cells between baseline and week 6. Low levels of normalized T-cell clonal expansion were also shown by some nonresponding patients. In partial responders in the 0.1-3.0 mg/kg groups, normalized peripheral clonal expansion was found to be among the lowest, especially among CD8+ T cells.

Patients with a history of autoimmune disease or receiving systemic immunosuppression were excluded from the trial. In every dose cohort, peripheral blood was drawn for TCR sequencing at baseline, cycle 4 day 1, and cycle 7 day 1. Samples were obtained from an open-label, multicenter, first-in-human phase I dose-escalation trial of ivuxolimab. Adults with locally advanced or metastatic melanoma, renal cell, hepatocellular, or head and neck squamous cell carcinoma were enrolled in the trial. Before TCR sequencing, CD4+ and CD8+ T cells were separately sorted from peripheral blood. V is reduced by 0 bases and J by 10 bases, leaving a spacing of 13 bases between them. CDR1 and CDR2, per the germline V gene (reference sequence), are GTSNPN and SVGIG. Measured from the cysteine to the phenylalanine, the CDR3 is 13 residues long. Solely the CDR3 DNA is kept, with 39 bases framed from the first base. Genomic DNA was isolated from the sorted cells so that the TCRbeta CDR3 region could be sequenced. TCRbeta CDR3 regions were sequenced using the immunoSEQ Assay. TCRdb holds this immuneACCESS table with in-frame rearrangements only. Some clones are missing; in checked studies, unresolved V genes explain under half, and the rest has no known cause. This sample comprises 95,000 to 150,000 clones, just over 90% of them detected only once. The ten largest make up about 0.15% of the sample.

In the case of this clone: It lacks a known antigen. The record has no base qualities; no much larger clone is one base away.

Sample: CD4+ or CD8+ T cells sorted from blood, taken in a trial of the OX40 agonist ivuxolimab. This TCR derives from an adult with an advanced solid tumor such as melanoma, head and neck, liver or kidney cancer. Recombination connected TRBV30 to TRBJ2-1; too little of a D gene remains to name it. The CDR3 region has the sequence CAWSVGAWREQFF. The sequence in DNA is TGTGCCTGGAGTGTAGGTGCTTGGCGGGAGCAGTTCTTC.